This is a list of T cell receptor beta chains from one sample in a study of control samples from healthy donors and cancer patients. Data came from immunoSEQ multiplex PCR; TCRdb stores just in-frame clones and leaves some out. The sample lists 120,000 or so clones, around 87% occurring once. Sequencing was carried out using blood. Source of these receptors: a man between 40 and 49 years old in good health. The CDR3 runs from the conserved cysteine through the conserved F or W. Each record gives: D gene, J gene, clone size, V gene, CDR3 protein, CDR3 DNA. A D gene is named only where the DNA matches it firmly. The size field is filled for only some rows; it gives once, few, many or a size class.

>TRBD1|TRBJ2-1|.|TRBV11-3
CASSSGTAVKSSYNEQFF
TGTGCCAGCAGCTCAGGGACAGCAGTAAAAAGCTCCTACAATGAGCAGTTCTTC
>TRBD1|TRBJ1-2|.|TRBV4-3
CASSQSQGDGYTF
TGCGCCAGCAGCCAATCACAGGGGGATGGCTACACCTTC
>.|TRBJ1-1|.|TRBV6-6
CASSYDGERTEAFF
TGTGCCAGCAGTTACGATGGAGAGCGGACTGAAGCTTTCTTT
>.|TRBJ2-7|.|TRBV10-3
CAITTTGGYEQYF
TGTGCCATCACTACGACAGGTGGATACGAGCAGTACTTC
>.|TRBJ1-2|.|TRBV9
CASSLQGNYGYTF
TGTGCCAGCAGCCTTCAGGGTAACTATGGCTACACCTTC
>.|TRBJ1-5|.|TRBV6-2/TRBV6-3
CASSYVDNQPQHF
TGTGCCAGCAGTTACGTGGACAATCAGCCCCAGCATTTT
>TRBD2|TRBJ2-5|.|TRBV10-1
CASSELLAGGVKTQYF
TGCGCCAGCAGTGAGCTTTTAGCGGGGGGGGTGAAGACCCAGTACTTC
>TRBD1|TRBJ1-4|.|TRBV19
CASSSGTGNNEKLFF
TGTGCCAGTAGCTCCGGGACAGGAAATAATGAAAAACTGTTTTTT
>.|TRBJ1-4|.|TRBV5-1
CASSSGRGNEKLFF
TGCGCCAGCAGCTCCGGTCGGGGGAATGAAAAACTGTTTTTT
>.|TRBJ1-6|.|TRBV29-1
CSVRGGLNSPLHF
TGCAGCGTCCGCGGAGGGCTGAATTCACCCCTCCACTTT
>TRBD2|TRBJ2-7|.|TRBV7-9
CASRLTGGMSSYEQYF
TGTGCCAGCAGACTAACGGGGGGTATGAGCTCCTACGAGCAGTACTTC
>.|TRBJ1-1|.|TRBV10-2
CASSWDGMNTEAFF
TGCGCCAGCAGTTGGGACGGCATGAACACTGAAGCTTTCTTT
>.|TRBJ1-2|once|TRBV13
CASSLDSGPGYGYTF
TGTGCCAGCAGCTTAGATTCTGGCCCCGGCTATGGCTACACCTTC
>.|TRBJ1-4|.|TRBV6-2/TRBV6-3
CASSYPREGEKLFF
TGTGCCAGCAGTTACCCCCGGGAAGGGGAAAAACTGTTTTTT
>.|TRBJ2-7|.|TRBV6-5
CASSYSIQGSYEQYF
TGTGCCAGCAGTTACTCGATTCAGGGTTCCTACGAGCAGTACTTC
>.|TRBJ1-2|.|TRBV5-1
CASSLVGDSFNYGYTF
TGCGCCAGCAGCTTGGTGGGAGACAGCTTTAACTATGGCTACACCTTC
>TRBD1|TRBJ1-1|.|TRBV7-9
CASSLVTQGATEAFF
TGTGCCAGCAGCTTAGTAACGCAGGGGGCGACTGAAGCTTTCTTT
>TRBD1|TRBJ2-2|.|TRBV25-1
CASSGRQGNTGELFF
TGTGCCAGCAGTGGTCGACAGGGAAACACCGGGGAGCTGTTTTTT
>TRBD2|TRBJ2-3|.|TRBV4-3
CASSQALAGYTDTQYF
TGCGCCAGCAGCCAGGCACTAGCGGGGTACACAGATACGCAGTATTTT
>.|TRBJ2-3|.|TRBV5-1
CASCRAGQTSTDTQYF
TGCGCCAGCTGTCGGGCAGGGCAAACTAGCACAGATACGCAGTATTTT
>TRBD1|TRBJ2-4|.|TRBV7-9
CASSRQGALNIQYF
TGTGCCAGCAGCCGACAGGGGGCGTTGAACATTCAGTACTTC
>TRBD1|TRBJ1-2|.|TRBV19
CASRPGQGGYGYTF
TGTGCCAGTAGGCCGGGACAGGGGGGATATGGCTACACCTTC
>.|TRBJ1-3|.|TRBV7-6
CASSLAGSGNTIYF
TGTGCCAGCAGCTTAGCAGGGAGTGGAAACACCATATATTTT
>.|TRBJ1-2|.|TRBV7-9
CASRPKGPNYGYTF
TGTGCCAGCAGACCAAAGGGGCCTAACTATGGCTACACCTTC
>.|TRBJ2-5|.|TRBV5-4
CASSRGWERSETQYF
TGTGCCAGCAGCAGAGGCTGGGAGAGGTCGGAGACCCAGTACTTC
>.|TRBJ1-2|.|TRBV11-2
CASSLARRWDGYTF
TGTGCCAGCAGCTTAGCGAGGCGATGGGATGGCTACACCTTC
>TRBD1|TRBJ1-2|.|TRBV11-3
CASSYDTGASWGYTF
TGTGCCAGCAGCTATGATACAGGGGCCTCTTGGGGCTACACCTTC
>.|TRBJ2-5|.|TRBV11-3
CASSGSIGWGGPETQYF
TGTGCCAGCAGTGGGTCTATCGGGTGGGGGGGCCCCGAGACCCAGTACTTC
>.|TRBJ2-3|.|TRBV10-3
CAISPSETDTQYF
TGTGCCATCTCCCCCTCAGAGACAGATACGCAGTATTTT